Listed here is a single TCR beta chain. Assay used: immunoSEQ multiplex PCR; TCRdb lists only in-frame clones, some missing. The sample includes around 100,000 clones, around 90% of them seen just once. This entry is derived from a study of T cells in localized non-small cell lung cancer. The CDR3 contains 12 residues. Trimming shortened V by 6 bases and J by 5 bases, and 10 bases separated the two germline ends. CDR1 is SNHLY, CDR2 FYNNEI, per germline. The J gene is TRBJ2-5, the V gene TRBV2; D is unresolved. The clonotype originates from a man aged 35-75 years with stage I squamous cell lung carcinoma. This sample comprised peripheral blood, obtained before any cancer treatment. Here the CDR3 reads CASRVYSETQYF. CDR3 sequence (DNA): TGTGCCAGCAGGGTCTATTCCGAGACCCAGTACTTC.